This T cell receptor (beta chain) was sequenced during a study of T-cell reconstitution after alpha-beta-depleted transplantation in children. Unique molecular identifiers tagged the TCRbeta library. One entry per CDR3 protein results from TCRdb running MiXCR on the PCR reads. This sample has about 610,000 distinct CDR3 sequences, with more than 9% found just once. This clonotype turned up a few times. This CDR3 comprises 15 residues. The germline V gene has CDR1 SGHRS and CDR2 YFSETQ. V shed 3 bases, J shed 2 bases, and the junction held 4 bases outside the gene matches. The TCR originated in a human donor who donated a stem cell graft to a child with acute myeloid leukemia. This chain uses TRBV5-1 with TRBJ2-1; 8 bases are a match to TRBD2. Sequencing was performed on PBMCs from the stem cell graft donor, taken from the stem cell graft. The CDR3 DNA reads as TGCGCCAGCAGCTCGGGACTAGTGCCCTACAATGAGCAGTTCTTC. Encoded protein: CASSSGLVPYNEQFF. Full variable domain (outside the CDR3, taken from reference TRBV5-1 and TRBJ2-1): KAGVTQTPRYLIKTRGQQVTLSCSPISGHRSVSWYQQTPGQGLQFLFEYFSETQRNKGNFPGRFSGRQFSNSRSEMNVSTLELGDSALYLCASSSGLVPYNEQFFGPGTRLTVL.